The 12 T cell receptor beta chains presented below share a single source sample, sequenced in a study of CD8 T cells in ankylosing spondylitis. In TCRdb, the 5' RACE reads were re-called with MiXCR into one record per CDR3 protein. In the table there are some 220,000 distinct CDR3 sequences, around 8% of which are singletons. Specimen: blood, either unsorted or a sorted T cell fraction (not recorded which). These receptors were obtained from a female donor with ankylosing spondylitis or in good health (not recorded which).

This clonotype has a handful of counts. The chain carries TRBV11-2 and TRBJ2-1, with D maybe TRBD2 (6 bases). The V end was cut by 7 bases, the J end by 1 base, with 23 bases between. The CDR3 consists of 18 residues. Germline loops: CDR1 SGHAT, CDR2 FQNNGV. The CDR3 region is CASTSSGLARLSYNEQFF. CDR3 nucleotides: TGTGCCAGCACCTCGTCGGGTCTAGCGAGACTTTCCTACAATGAGCAGTTCTTC.

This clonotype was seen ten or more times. The chain's CDR3 is CSARLARVAGSYNEQFF. The CDR3 DNA reads TGCAGTGCTAGATTGGCCCGGGTAGCGGGGTCCTACAATGAGCAGTTCTTC. The J gene is TRBJ2-1, the V gene TRBV20-1; 8 bases are shared with TRBD2. This CDR3 region has 17 residues. Trimming at V came to 2 bases and at J to 1 base, leaving 10 bases not matched to a gene. Germline lookup yields CDR1 DFQATT and CDR2 SNEGSKA (reference sequence).

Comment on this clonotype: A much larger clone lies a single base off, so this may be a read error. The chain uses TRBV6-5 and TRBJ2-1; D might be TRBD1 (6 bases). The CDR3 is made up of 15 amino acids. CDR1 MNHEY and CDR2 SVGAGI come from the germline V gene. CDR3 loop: CASSSIRDIYNEQSF. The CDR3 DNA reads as TGTGCCAGCAGTTCTATCCGGGACATCTACAATGAGCAGTCCTTC.

CDR3: CASSYETYYAQYF. CDR3 coding DNA: TGTGCCAGCAGTTACGAGACCTACTACGCGCAATACTTC. The J gene is TRBJ2-7, the V gene TRBV6-2 or TRBV6-3; D not certain. The CDR3 length is 13 residues. Germline CDR1 reads MNHEY; CDR2 reads SVGEGT. Trimming cost V 2 bases and J 13 bases, with 18 bases left between them.

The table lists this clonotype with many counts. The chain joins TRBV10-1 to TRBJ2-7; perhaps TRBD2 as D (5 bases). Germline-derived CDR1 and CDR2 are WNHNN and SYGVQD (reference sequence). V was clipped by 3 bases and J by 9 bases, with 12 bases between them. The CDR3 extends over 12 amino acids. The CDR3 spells CASSDLAEGQYF. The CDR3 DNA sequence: TGCGCCAGCAGTGATCTAGCAGAGGGGCAGTACTTC.

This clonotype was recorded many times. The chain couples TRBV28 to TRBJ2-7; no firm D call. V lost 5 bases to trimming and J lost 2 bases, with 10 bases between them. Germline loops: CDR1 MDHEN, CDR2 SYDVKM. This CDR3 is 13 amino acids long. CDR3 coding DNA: TGTGCCAGCAGTCCTGGGTCCCCCTACGAGCAGTACTTC. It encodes CASSPGSPYEQYF.

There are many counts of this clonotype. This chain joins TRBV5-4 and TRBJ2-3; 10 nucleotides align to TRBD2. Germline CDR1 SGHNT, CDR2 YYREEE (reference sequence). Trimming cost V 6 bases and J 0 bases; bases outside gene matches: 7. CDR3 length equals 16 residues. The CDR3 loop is CASTTKGLASTDTQYF. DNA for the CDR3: TGTGCCAGCACCACGAAGGGACTAGCGAGCACAGATACGCAGTATTTT.

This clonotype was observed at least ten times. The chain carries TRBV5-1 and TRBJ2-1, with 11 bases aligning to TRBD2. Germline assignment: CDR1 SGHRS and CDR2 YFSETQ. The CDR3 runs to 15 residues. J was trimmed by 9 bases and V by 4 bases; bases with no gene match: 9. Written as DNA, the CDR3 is TGCGCCAGCAGCCCACTAGCGGGAGACGGTGGTGAGCAGTTCTTC. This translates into CASSPLAGDGGEQFF.

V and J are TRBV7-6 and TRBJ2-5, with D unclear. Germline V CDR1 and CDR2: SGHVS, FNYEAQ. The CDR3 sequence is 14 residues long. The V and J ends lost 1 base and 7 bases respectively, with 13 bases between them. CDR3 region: CASSLEVASATQYF. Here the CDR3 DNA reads TGTGCCAGCAGCTTAGAGGTCGCATCAGCGACCCAGTACTTC. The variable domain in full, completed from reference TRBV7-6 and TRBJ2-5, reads GAGVSQSPRYKVTKRGQDVALRCDPISGHVSLYWYRQALGQGPEFLTYFNYEAQQDKSGLPNDRFSAERPEGSISTLTIQRTEQRDSAMYRCASSLEVASATQYFGPGTRLLVL.

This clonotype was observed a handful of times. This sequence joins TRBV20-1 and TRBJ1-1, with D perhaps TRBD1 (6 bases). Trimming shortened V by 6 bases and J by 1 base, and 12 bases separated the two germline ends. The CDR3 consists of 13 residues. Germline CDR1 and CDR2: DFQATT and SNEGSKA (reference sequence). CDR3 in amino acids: CSAPDSGNTEAFF. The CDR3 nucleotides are TGCAGTGCCCCGGACAGTGGGAACACTGAAGCTTTCTTT.

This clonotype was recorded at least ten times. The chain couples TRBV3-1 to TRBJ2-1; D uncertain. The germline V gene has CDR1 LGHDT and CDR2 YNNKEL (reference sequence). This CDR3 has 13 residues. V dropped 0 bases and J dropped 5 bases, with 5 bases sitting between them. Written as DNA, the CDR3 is TGTGCCAGCAGCCAAGAATGGGACAATGAGCAGTTCTTC. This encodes CASSQEWDNEQFF.

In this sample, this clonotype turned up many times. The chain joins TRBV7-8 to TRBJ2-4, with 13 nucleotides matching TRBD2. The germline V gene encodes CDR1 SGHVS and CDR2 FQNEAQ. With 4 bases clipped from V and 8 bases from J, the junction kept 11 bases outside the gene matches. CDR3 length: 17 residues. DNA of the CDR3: TGTGCCAGCAGCTACGGACTAGCGGGAGATAGTAGAGACATTCAGTACTTC. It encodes CASSYGLAGDSRDIQYF.